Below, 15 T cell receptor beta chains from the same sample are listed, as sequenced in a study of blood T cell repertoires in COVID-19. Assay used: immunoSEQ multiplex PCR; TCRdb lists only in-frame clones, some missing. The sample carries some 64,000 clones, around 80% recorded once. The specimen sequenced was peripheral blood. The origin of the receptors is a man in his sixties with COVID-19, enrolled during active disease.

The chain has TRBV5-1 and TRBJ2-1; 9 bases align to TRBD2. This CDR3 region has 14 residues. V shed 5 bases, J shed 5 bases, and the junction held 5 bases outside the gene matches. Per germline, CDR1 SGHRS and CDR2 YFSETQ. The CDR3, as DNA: TGCGCCAGCAGTTGGCGGGGGGGAAACAATGAGCAGTTCTTC. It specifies CASSWRGGNNEQFF.

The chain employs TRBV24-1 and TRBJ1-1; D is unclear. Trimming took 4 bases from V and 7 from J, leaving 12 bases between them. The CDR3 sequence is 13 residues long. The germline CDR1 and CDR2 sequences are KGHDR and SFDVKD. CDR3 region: CATSDLDGLEAFF. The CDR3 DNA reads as TGTGCCACCAGTGACTTAGACGGACTTGAAGCTTTCTTT.

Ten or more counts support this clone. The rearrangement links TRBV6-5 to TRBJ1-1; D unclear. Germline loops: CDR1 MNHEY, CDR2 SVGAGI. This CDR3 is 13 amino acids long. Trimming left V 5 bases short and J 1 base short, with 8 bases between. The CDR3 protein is CASSLTGNTEAFF. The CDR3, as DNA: TGTGCCAGCAGTCTGACGGGGAACACTGAAGCTTTCTTT.

CDR3 sequence (DNA): TGTGCCAGCGGGCTCTACGAGCAGTACTTC. It specifies CASGLYEQYF. This sequence joins TRBV2 and TRBJ2-7; D gene uncertain. Germline V gene data show CDR1 as SNHLY and CDR2 as FYNNEI. Trimming took 8 bases from V and 3 from J, leaving 5 bases between them. The CDR3 extends over 10 amino acids.

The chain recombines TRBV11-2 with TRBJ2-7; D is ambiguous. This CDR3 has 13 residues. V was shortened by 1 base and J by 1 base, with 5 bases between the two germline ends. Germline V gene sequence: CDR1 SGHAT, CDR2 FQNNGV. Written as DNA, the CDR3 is TGTGCCAGCAGCTTAGGGCAGTCCTACGAGCAGTACTTC. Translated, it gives CASSLGQSYEQYF.

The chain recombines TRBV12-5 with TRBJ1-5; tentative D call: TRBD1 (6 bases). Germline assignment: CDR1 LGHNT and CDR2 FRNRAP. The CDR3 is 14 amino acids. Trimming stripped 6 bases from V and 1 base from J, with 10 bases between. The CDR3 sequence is CASGPDRSNQPQHF. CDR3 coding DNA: TGTGCTAGTGGCCCGGACAGAAGCAATCAGCCCCAGCATTTT.

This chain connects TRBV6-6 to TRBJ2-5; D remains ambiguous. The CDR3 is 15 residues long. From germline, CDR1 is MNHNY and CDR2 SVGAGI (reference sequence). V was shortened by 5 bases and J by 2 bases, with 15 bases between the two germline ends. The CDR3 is CASSASLAEQETQYF. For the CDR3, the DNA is TGTGCCAGCAGTGCCTCCCTGGCGGAGCAAGAGACCCAGTACTTC.

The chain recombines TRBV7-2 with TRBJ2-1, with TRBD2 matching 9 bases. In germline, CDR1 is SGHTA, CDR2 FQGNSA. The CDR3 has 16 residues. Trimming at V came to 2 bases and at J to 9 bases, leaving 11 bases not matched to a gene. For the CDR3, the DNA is TGTGCCAGCAGCTTATATGCGGGGGGGCGAAAGGGTGAGCAGTTCTTC. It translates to CASSLYAGGRKGEQFF.

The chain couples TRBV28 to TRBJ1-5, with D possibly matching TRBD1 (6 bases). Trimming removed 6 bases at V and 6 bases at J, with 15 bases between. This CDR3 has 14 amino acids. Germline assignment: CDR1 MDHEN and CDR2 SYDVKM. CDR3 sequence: CASRKTGVPQPQHF. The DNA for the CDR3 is TGTGCCAGCAGGAAGACAGGAGTACCTCAGCCCCAGCATTTT.

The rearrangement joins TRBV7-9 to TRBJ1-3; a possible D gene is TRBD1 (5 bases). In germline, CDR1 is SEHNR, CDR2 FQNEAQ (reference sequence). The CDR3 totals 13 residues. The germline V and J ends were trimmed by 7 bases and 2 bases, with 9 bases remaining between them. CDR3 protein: CASTRGAGNTIYF. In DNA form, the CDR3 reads TGTGCCAGCACCCGGGGGGCTGGAAACACCATATATTTT.

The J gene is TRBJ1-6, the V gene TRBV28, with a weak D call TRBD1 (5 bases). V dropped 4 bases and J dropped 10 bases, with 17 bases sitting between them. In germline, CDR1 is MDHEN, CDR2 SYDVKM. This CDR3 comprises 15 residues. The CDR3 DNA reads TGTGCCAGCAGTTGGGGTCGGGGGTTCGGATCACCCCTCCACTTT. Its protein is CASSWGRGFGSPLHF.

CDR3 in DNA: TGCGCCAGCAGTCCCGAGAAAACTAGCGGGAGAGATACGCAGTATTTT. As protein: CASSPEKTSGRDTQYF. The genes are TRBV5-1 and TRBJ2-3; 11 bases fit TRBD2. Germline V CDR1 and CDR2: SGHRS, YFSETQ. With V trimmed by 5 bases and J by 5 bases, 10 bases remained unmatched. The CDR3 is 16 amino acids.

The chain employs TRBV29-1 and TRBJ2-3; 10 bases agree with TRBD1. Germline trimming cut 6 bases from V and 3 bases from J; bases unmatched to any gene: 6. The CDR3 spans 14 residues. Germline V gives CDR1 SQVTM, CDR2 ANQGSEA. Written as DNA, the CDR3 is TGCAGCGTAGCCGGGACAGGGGTTACAGATACGCAGTATTTT. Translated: CSVAGTGVTDTQYF.

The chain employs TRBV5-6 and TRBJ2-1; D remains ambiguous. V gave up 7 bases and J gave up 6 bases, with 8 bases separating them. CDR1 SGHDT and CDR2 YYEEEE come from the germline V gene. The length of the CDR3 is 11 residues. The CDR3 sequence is CASAWANEQFF. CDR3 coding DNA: TGTGCCAGCGCTTGGGCCAATGAGCAGTTCTTC.

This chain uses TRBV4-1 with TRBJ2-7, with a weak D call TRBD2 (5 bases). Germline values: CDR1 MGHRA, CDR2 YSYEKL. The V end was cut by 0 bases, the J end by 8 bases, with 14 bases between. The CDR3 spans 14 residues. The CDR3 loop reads CASSQESVGVKQYF. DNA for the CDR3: TGCGCCAGCAGCCAAGAGTCCGTCGGGGTCAAGCAGTACTTC.